This TCR beta chain was sequenced in a study of blood T cell repertoires in COVID-19. Study summary: Acute and convalescent COVID-19 samples came from the United States, Italy and Spain. T cells, B-cell-depleted T cells, or PBMCs supplied cDNA or gDNA.

Original handling: Quantification of nucleated cells was approximated via reference gene primer amplification. Data came from immunoSEQ multiplex PCR; TCRdb stores just in-frame clones and leaves some out. The V and J calls and clone size come from that table; D and trimming were worked out from the DNA. The table lists 130,000 or so clones, 88% of them singletons. This clonotype originated in a human donor in a cohort sampled during active COVID-19. Material for sequencing was peripheral blood.

For the CDR3, the DNA is TGTGCCAGCAGCTCCCTAAGGGGGCCCCCCGGCGGGGAGCTGTTTTTT. Encoded protein: CASSSLRGPPGGELFF. V and J are TRBV11-2 and TRBJ2-2; TRBD1 agrees at 7 bases. Germline V gene lookup returns CDR1 SGHAT and CDR2 FQNNGV. V was pared by 4 bases and J by 7 bases, with 12 bases of the junction left unmatched. This CDR3 is built from 16 residues.